This T cell receptor beta chain derives from a study of T-cell memory formation after mild COVID-19. Trimming shortened V by 0 bases and J by 6 bases, and 15 bases separated the two germline ends. Per germline, CDR1 GTSNPN and CDR2 SVGIG (reference sequence). The CDR3 covers 15 residues. TCRdb re-called the 5' RACE reads with MiXCR, one entry per CDR3 protein. The top ten hold under 2.5% of the sample, which has nearly 250,000 distinct CDR3 sequences, roughly 14% seen once. Sequencing was done on a sample of PBMCs or a T cell subset sorted from them (not recorded which). The gene calls are TRBV30 and TRBJ2-1; tentatively, D is TRBD1 (5 bases). The sequence came from an adult woman who had mild COVID-19 (a few samples of this study predate the infection). Cell type and time point are not known. CDR3 nucleotide sequence: TGTGCCTGGAGTGTCGATCCCCAGGGCGTCAATGAGCAGTTCTTC. This codes for CAWSVDPQGVNEQFF.